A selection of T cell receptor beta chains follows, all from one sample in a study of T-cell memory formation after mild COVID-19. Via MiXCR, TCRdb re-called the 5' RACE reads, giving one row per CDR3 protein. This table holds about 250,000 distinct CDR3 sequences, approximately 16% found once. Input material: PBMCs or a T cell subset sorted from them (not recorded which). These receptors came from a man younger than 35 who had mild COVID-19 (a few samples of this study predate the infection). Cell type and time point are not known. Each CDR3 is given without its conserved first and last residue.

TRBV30 AWSPQGGAVYEQY
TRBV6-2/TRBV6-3 ASSLIDSSYNSPLH
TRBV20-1 SARGTSGYTDTQY
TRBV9 ASSRTGDANYGYT
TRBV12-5 ASGLRDSYEQY
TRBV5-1 ASNEAGRAYGYT
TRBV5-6 ASRETGGRNSPLH
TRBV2 ASSDGYQPQH
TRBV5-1 ASRGHGTDTEAF
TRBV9 ASSEASNYGYT
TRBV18 ASSPGQSVAKNIQY
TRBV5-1 ASSRDYGYT
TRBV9 ASSGPSSRQGTGELF
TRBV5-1 ASSLARGRTEAF
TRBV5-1 ASSSTSGTSVFLAPRGELF
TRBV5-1 ASSLAGGTTGETQY
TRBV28 ASSSGTLQETQY
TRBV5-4 ASRPGTGGEGTDTQY
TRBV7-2 ASSLNFGVSNQPQH
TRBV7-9 ASSLGQPNTEAF
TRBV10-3 AILSSPGTGGSGELF
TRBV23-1 ASSQQIWEQF
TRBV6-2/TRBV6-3 ASSYRGHSYGYT
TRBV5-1 ASRQRTGLNTEAF
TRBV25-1 ASSEYAGNYGYT
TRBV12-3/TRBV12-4 ASVPPGSNQPQH
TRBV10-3 AISLHIGETQY
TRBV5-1 ASSLVGQGLMDTQY
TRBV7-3 ASSLTGTPADTQY
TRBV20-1 SAIWTGPNTEAF
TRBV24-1 ATQDRARDTQY
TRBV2 ASSQSGQGSGNTIY
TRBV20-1 SASRGLETQY
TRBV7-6 ASSLGSPGANVLT
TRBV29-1 SSSWNYEQY
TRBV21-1 ASSKEGVDTEAF